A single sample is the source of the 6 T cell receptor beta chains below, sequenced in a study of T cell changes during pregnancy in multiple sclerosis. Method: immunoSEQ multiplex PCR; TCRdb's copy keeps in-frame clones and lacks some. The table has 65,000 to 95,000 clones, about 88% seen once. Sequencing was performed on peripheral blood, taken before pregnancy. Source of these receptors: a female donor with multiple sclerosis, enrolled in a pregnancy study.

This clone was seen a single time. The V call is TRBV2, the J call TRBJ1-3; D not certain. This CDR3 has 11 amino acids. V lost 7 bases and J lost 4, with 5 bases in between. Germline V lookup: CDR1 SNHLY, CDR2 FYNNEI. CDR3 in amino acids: CASTGGNTIYF. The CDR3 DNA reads TGTGCCAGCACCGGGGGAAACACCATATATTTT.

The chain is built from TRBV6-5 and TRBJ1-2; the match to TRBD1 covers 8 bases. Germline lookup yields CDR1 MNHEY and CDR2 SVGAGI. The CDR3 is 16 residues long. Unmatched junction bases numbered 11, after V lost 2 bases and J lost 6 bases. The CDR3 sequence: CASSYGGQGNIDGYTF. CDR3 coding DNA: TGTGCCAGCAGTTACGGTGGACAGGGTAACATTGATGGCTACACCTTC.

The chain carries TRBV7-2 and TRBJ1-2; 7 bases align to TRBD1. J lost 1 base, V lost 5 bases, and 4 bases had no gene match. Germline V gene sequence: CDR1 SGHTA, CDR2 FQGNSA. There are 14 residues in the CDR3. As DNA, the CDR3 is TGTGCCAGCAGCCGGGACAGATATAACTATGGCTACACCTTC. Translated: CASSRDRYNYGYTF.

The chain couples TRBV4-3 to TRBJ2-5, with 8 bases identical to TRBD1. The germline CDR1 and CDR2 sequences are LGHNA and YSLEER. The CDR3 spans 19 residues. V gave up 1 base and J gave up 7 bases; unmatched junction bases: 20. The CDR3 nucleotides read TGCGCCAGCAGCCAAGTGGGTTGGACAGGGAAGGCAATGAGTGGGACCCAGTACTTC. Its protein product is CASSQVGWTGKAMSGTQYF.

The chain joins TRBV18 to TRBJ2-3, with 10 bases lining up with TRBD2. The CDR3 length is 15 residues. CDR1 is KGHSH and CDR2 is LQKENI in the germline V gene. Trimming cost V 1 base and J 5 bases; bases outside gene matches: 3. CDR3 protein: CASSPLAGGGDTQYF. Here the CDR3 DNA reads TGTGCCAGCTCACCACTAGCGGGGGGCGGAGATACGCAGTATTTT.

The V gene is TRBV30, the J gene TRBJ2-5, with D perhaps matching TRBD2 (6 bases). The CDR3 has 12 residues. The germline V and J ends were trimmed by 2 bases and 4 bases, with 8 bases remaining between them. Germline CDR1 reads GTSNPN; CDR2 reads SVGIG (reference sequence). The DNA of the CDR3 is TGTGCCTGGAGTCACGGGGGAGAGACCCAGTACTTC. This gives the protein CAWSHGGETQYF.